This is a list of T cell receptor beta chains from one sample in a study of cytomegalovirus exposure and HLA in healthy donors. Some clones are missing from TCRdb's copy, which holds only in-frame ones; the method was immunoSEQ multiplex PCR. The sample has 30,000 to 45,000 clones, around 83% seen once. Sequencing used PBMCs. The receptors originated from a woman aged 18-29 years in good health and CMV-seronegative. Both conserved end residues are part of each CDR3. The D gene is left open where the match is weak. A row's size may be missing; if present it is once, few, many or a size class.

D gene	V gene	J gene	clone size	CDR3 protein	CDR3 DNA
.	TRBV6-5	TRBJ2-7	.	CASSYGVASVSYEQYF	TGTGCCAGCAGTTACGGCGTGGCTAGCGTCTCCTACGAGCAGTACTTC
.	TRBV28	TRBJ1-6	.	CASSLMRTGLYNSPLHF	TGTGCCAGCAGTTTAATGCGCACAGGGCTCTATAATTCACCCCTCCACTTT
TRBD1	TRBV5-4	TRBJ2-3	.	CASSSDRSTDTQYF	TGTGCCAGCAGCTCGGACAGGAGCACAGATACGCAGTATTTT
.	TRBV5-6	TRBJ2-1	.	CASSLLEGTYNEQFF	TGTGCCAGCAGCTTGCTGGAGGGGACTTACAATGAGCAGTTCTTC
.	TRBV6-5	TRBJ1-5	.	CASSYLRQSNQPQHF	TGTGCCAGCAGTTACTTGAGGCAGAGCAATCAGCCCCAGCATTTT
TRBD2	TRBV6-5	TRBJ2-5	.	CASSYSGEGTQYF	TGTGCCAGCAGTTACTCGGGGGAGGGGACCCAGTACTTC
TRBD2	TRBV28	TRBJ2-7	few	CASSRGDVYEQYF	TGTGCCAGCAGTCGGGGGGATGTCTACGAGCAGTACTTC
TRBD2	TRBV9	TRBJ2-7	.	CASSSGGDEQYF	TGTGCCAGCAGCTCGGGGGGGGACGAGCAGTACTTC
TRBD2	TRBV5-1	TRBJ2-1	.	CASSSKRGLLDEQFF	TGCGCCAGCAGTTCGAAGCGGGGCCTGTTGGATGAGCAGTTCTTC
.	TRBV30	TRBJ1-2	.	CAWSQWGDGYTF	TGTGCCTGGAGTCAATGGGGCGATGGCTACACCTTC
.	TRBV4-3	TRBJ1-5	.	CASSQGWGQGPQHF	TGCGCCAGCAGCCAAGGGTGGGGGCAAGGGCCCCAGCATTTT
TRBD2	TRBV6-5	TRBJ2-7	.	CASSPGLNKEQYF	TGTGCCAGCAGCCCGGGACTAAACAAGGAGCAGTACTTC
TRBD1	TRBV28	TRBJ2-7	.	CASSYMGTASYEQYF	TGTGCCAGCAGTTACATGGGGACAGCCTCCTACGAGCAGTACTTC
TRBD1	TRBV4-3	TRBJ2-7	once	CASSHGTGTGPYEQYF	TGCGCCAGCAGCCACGGGACCGGGACAGGGCCCTACGAGCAGTACTTC
TRBD1	TRBV7-2	TRBJ2-7	.	CASSLSTGWEQYF	TGTGCCAGCAGCTTATCGACAGGGTGGGAGCAGTACTTC
.	TRBV6-1	TRBJ1-1	.	CASSEQAGMNTEAFF	TGTGCCAGCAGTGAACAGGCAGGGATGAACACTGAGGCTTTCTTT
TRBD1	TRBV9	TRBJ1-2	.	CASSARLPGQGYLGYTF	TGTGCCAGCAGCGCTCGCCTTCCGGGACAGGGGTATTTAGGCTACACCTTC
.	TRBV7-7	TRBJ1-4	.	CASSSSGLGKLFF	TGTGCCAGCAGTTCCTCAGGGCTCGGGAAACTGTTTTTT
.	TRBV7-6	TRBJ2-7	.	CASSLEPGATNEQYF	TGTGCCAGCAGCTTAGAGCCAGGGGCCACTAACGAGCAGTACTTC
.	TRBV5-5	TRBJ2-1	.	CASSSRSIGSSYNEQFF	TGTGCCAGCAGCTCGCGTTCGATAGGGAGCTCCTACAATGAGCAGTTCTTC
.	TRBV4-3	TRBJ2-7	.	CASSQEGANSYEQYF	TGCGCCAGCAGCCAAGAAGGGGCAAACTCCTACGAGCAGTACTTC
.	TRBV7-5	TRBJ2-7	.	CARSLGAEPYEQYF	TGTGCCAGAAGCTTAGGTGCGGAGCCCTACGAGCAGTACTTC